This T cell receptor beta chain was obtained from a study of T cells in Graves' hyperthyroidism and ophthalmopathy. Study conclusions and caveats: Most expanded thyroid clonotypes above 0.001 recurred in blood. Ophthalmopathy and stable hyperthyroidism were separated by a 13 V-J model.

The CDR3 sequence is 15 residues long. Germline lookup yields CDR1 SGHRS and CDR2 YFSETQ. Trimming took 0 bases from V and 2 from J, leaving 12 bases between them. TCR beta CDR3 sequences were amplified from RNA transcripts. The HTBI set primed first-round TCR CDR3 RT-PCR. In TCRdb, the multiplex PCR reads were re-called with MiXCR into one record per CDR3 protein. Seen here are about 540,000 distinct CDR3 sequences, roughly 50% observed once, and the top ten hold about 7.9%. This clonotype has a handful of counts. Its specificity is not known. The J gene is TRBJ2-7, the V gene TRBV5-1; perhaps TRBD2 as D (5 bases). The sequence came from a young woman with Graves' hyperthyroidism. The specimen was peripheral blood or thyroid tissue (not recorded which). The DNA of the CDR3 is TGCGCCAGCAGCTTGGGGCGGGTACCAACCTACGAGCAGTACTTC. Translated: CASSLGRVPTYEQYF.